This entry lists 20 T cell receptor beta chains sequenced from one sample in a study of T cell responses to AZD1222 COVID-19 vaccine. Using immunoSEQ multiplex PCR, the repertoire was profiled, and TCRdb retains in-frame clones only, with some absent. The sample records about 97,000 clones, about 88% being singletons. This sample comprised peripheral blood, obtained on day 0 of AZD1222 vaccination. The receptor source for this set is an adult in good health.

The rearrangement uses TRBV2 and TRBJ2-2, with D possibly called TRBD1 or TRBD2 (6 bases each). Germline values: CDR1 SNHLY, CDR2 FYNNEI. The CDR3 spans 14 residues. Trimming removed 6 bases at V and 6 bases at J, with 14 bases between. CDR3 in amino acids: CASRQGRGAGELFF. For the CDR3, the DNA is TGTGCCAGCAGACAGGGAAGGGGGGCCGGGGAGCTGTTTTTT.

The rearrangement uses TRBV24-1 and TRBJ1-2; weak D call: TRBD1 (6 bases). Germline V gene sequence: CDR1 KGHDR, CDR2 SFDVKD. The V gene lost 3 bases and the J gene lost 7 bases, with 14 bases spanning the gap. The CDR3 spans 14 residues. The CDR3 DNA is TGTGCCACCAGTGATCACAACAGGGATGGTGGCTACACCTTC. This codes for CATSDHNRDGGYTF.

The rearrangement uses TRBV7-3 and TRBJ1-6; unclear D gene. Germline V gene sequence: CDR1 SGHTA, CDR2 FQGTGA. The CDR3 is 13 amino acids. V dropped 2 bases and J dropped 7 bases, with 6 bases sitting between them. The CDR3 bases are TGTGCCAGCAGCTTAGGTAGCAATTCACCCCTCCACTTT. Protein product: CASSLGSNSPLHF. The whole variable domain, filled in from reference TRBV7-3 and TRBJ1-6, reads GAGVSQTPSNKVTEKGKYVELRCDPISGHTALYWYRQSLGQGPEFLIYFQGTGAADDSGLPNDRFFAVRPEGSVSTLKIQRTERGDSAVYLCASSLGSNSPLHFGNGTRLTVT.

The rearrangement uses TRBV7-6 and TRBJ1-5; weak D call: TRBD1 (6 bases). V was trimmed by 0 bases and J by 2 bases, leaving 14 bases between them. Germline assignment: CDR1 SGHVS and CDR2 FNYEAQ. The CDR3 spans 17 residues. The CDR3, as DNA: TGTGCCAGCAGCTTAGCCGGGGGGGCGACGGGCAATCAGCCCCAGCATTTT. It translates to CASSLAGGATGNQPQHF.

The chain couples TRBV9 to TRBJ1-6; D perhaps matches TRBD1 (5 bases). V was cut by 6 bases and J by 7 bases, with 14 bases left in between. The CDR3 is made up of 14 amino acids. Germline CDR1 is SGDLS and CDR2 is YYNGEE. CDR3 sequence reads: CASNLDGGNSPLHF. In nucleotides, the CDR3 is TGTGCCAGCAATTTGGACGGGGGGAATTCACCCCTCCACTTT.

This sequence joins TRBV6-5 and TRBJ1-1, with D possibly being TRBD1 (6 bases). The CDR3 sequence is 13 residues long. V lost 6 bases and J 8 bases, leaving 16 bases between the germline ends. Germline V gene sequence: CDR1 MNHEY, CDR2 SVGAGI. CDR3 nucleotide sequence: TGTGCCAGCAGGAAAGGGGGGGCGAGGGAAGCTTTCTTT. This codes for CASRKGGAREAFF.

The chain is built from TRBV4-3 and TRBJ2-5, with TRBD2 as a possible D gene (7 bases). CDR1 is LGHNA and CDR2 is YSLEER in the germline V gene. V lost 1 base to trimming and J lost 0 bases, with 12 bases between them. CDR3 size: 16 residues. Here the CDR3 DNA reads TGCGCCAGCAGCCAAGGACGGGGGGCCAACCAAGAGACCCAGTACTTC. Protein sequence: CASSQGRGANQETQYF.

The DNA for the CDR3 is TGTGCCAGCAGCTCCGGGTCGATCTACGAGCAGTACTTC. Translated, it gives CASSSGSIYEQYF. This rearrangement joins TRBV7-9 to TRBJ2-7; D remains unclear. V was cut by 4 bases and J by 3 bases, with 10 bases left in between. Germline V gene lookup returns CDR1 SEHNR and CDR2 FQNEAQ (reference sequence). The CDR3 runs 13 residues.

J is TRBJ1-2 and V is TRBV11-2, with D unclear. Germline V gene lookup returns CDR1 SGHAT and CDR2 FQNNGV. The length of the CDR3 is 12 residues. V was cut by 0 bases and J by 7 bases, with 6 bases left in between. CDR3 DNA sequence: TGTGCCAGCAGCTTAGAGGGAGGTGGCTACACCTTC. It translates to CASSLEGGGYTF.

The chain employs TRBV3-1 (or the pseudogene TRBV3-2) and TRBJ2-1; 8 positions agree with TRBD2. This CDR3 is built from 17 residues. J gave up 7 bases and V 4 bases, and 15 bases lay outside the gene matches. Germline V CDR1 and CDR2: LGHDT, YNNKEL (reference sequence). CDR3 sequence reads: CASSPTLRGAGANEQFF. The CDR3 DNA sequence: TGTGCCAGCAGCCCTACGTTGCGGGGGGCTGGAGCGAATGAGCAGTTCTTC.

The chain combines TRBV19 with TRBJ1-4; 8 bases agree with TRBD1. Germline V gene sequence: CDR1 LNHDA, CDR2 SQIVND (reference sequence). The V gene end was trimmed by 2 bases and the J gene end by 7 bases; junction bases not matched to a gene: 6. This CDR3 has 15 amino acids. The CDR3 nucleotides read TGTGCCAGTAGTATAAGACAGGGGAGCGGTGAAAAACTGTTTTTT. Encoded protein: CASSIRQGSGEKLFF.

This chain connects TRBV7-8 to TRBJ1-2; D call uncertain. The CDR3 spans 14 residues. Germline CDR1 and CDR2: SGHVS and FQNEAQ. With 4 bases removed from V and 5 bases from J, the gap between germline ends came to 14 bases. The CDR3 loop is CASSSRGVNYGYTF. The CDR3, as DNA: TGTGCCAGCAGCTCCCGCGGGGTGAATTATGGCTACACCTTC.

The V call is TRBV28, the J call TRBJ1-1; D is undetermined. The CDR3 consists of 11 residues. Germline CDR1 and CDR2: MDHEN and SYDVKM. Trimming removed 5 bases at V and 10 bases at J, with 11 bases between. In nucleotides, the CDR3 is TGTGCCAGCAGTACCCCGGGAGGAGCTTTCTTT. This encodes CASSTPGGAFF.

The gene calls are TRBV5-1 and TRBJ1-5; 9 bases agree with TRBD1. CDR1 and CDR2 (germline): SGHRS, YFSETQ. V gave up 0 bases and J gave up 4 bases; unmatched junction bases: 11. The CDR3 extends over 18 amino acids. CDR3 sequence: CASSLGETGGFGNQPQHF. The CDR3 DNA follows: TGCGCCAGCAGCTTGGGCGAAACAGGGGGCTTTGGGAATCAGCCCCAGCATTTT.

This clone was seen once. V is TRBV7-2 and J is TRBJ1-5; tentative D call: TRBD1 (5 bases). The CDR3 consists of 13 residues. The V gene's germline CDR1 is SGHTA and CDR2 FQGNSA. The V gene lost 5 bases and the J gene lost 9 bases, with 14 bases spanning the gap. CDR3 sequence (DNA): TGTGCCAGCAGCCAAACCCAGGGTGGGCCCCAGCATTTT. Its protein product is CASSQTQGGPQHF.

This sequence joins TRBV15 and TRBJ1-1; perhaps TRBD1 as D (6 bases). CDR1 is LNHNV, CDR2 YYDKDF, per germline (reference sequence). V was pared by 2 bases and J by 9 bases, with 16 bases between. There are 14 residues in the CDR3. The CDR3 region has the DNA TGTGCCACCAGCAGACCCCCTTCAGGGGCACAAGCTTTCTTT. It encodes CATSRPPSGAQAFF.

V and J are TRBV19 and TRBJ1-6; no clear D. The germline CDR1 and CDR2 sequences are LNHDA and SQIVND (reference sequence). The CDR3 extends over 15 amino acids. Between the trimmed V and J ends, which lost 3 bases and 10 bases, there was a span of 16 bases. CDR3 loop: CASSIGAGMGSPLHF. For the CDR3, the DNA is TGTGCCAGTAGTATCGGTGCGGGGATGGGCTCACCCCTCCACTTT. Filled out from reference TRBV19 and TRBJ1-6, the complete variable domain reads DGGITQSPKYLFRKEGQNVTLSCEQNLNHDAMYWYRQDPGQGLRLIYYSQIVNDFQKGDIAEGYSVSREKKESFPLTVTSAQKNPTAFYLCASSIGAGMGSPLHFGNGTRLTVT.

The chain uses TRBV19 and TRBJ1-5; a possible D gene is TRBD1 (6 bases). The CDR3 is 11 amino acids. Germline loops: CDR1 LNHDA, CDR2 SQIVND (reference sequence). The V and J ends lost 6 bases and 6 bases respectively, with 6 bases between them. CDR3 region: CASRQGQPQHF. DNA of the CDR3: TGTGCCAGTAGACAGGGTCAGCCCCAGCATTTT.

CDR3 nucleotide sequence: TGTGCCAGCAGCACCCCCGGGGACAGGGTAAACGAGCAGTACTTC. Residues: CASSTPGDRVNEQYF. The chain combines TRBV9 with TRBJ2-7; 9 bases match TRBD1. Germline loops: CDR1 SGDLS, CDR2 YYNGEE. The V segment lost 4 bases and the J segment 5 bases; nucleotides outside the gene matches: 10. The CDR3 has 15 residues.

The J gene is TRBJ2-1, the V gene TRBV7-9, with D unclear. V was cut by 1 base and J by 6 bases, with 4 bases left in between. The CDR3 extends over 12 amino acids. The germline gives CDR1 SEHNR, CDR2 FQNEAQ (reference sequence). The CDR3 region is CASSLVINEQFF. The CDR3 DNA reads TGTGCCAGCAGCTTAGTAATCAATGAGCAGTTCTTC.